Listed here are 15 T cell receptor beta chains from one sample, sequenced in a study of blood T cell repertoires in COVID-19. Here immunoSEQ multiplex PCR was the method, and the copy in TCRdb shows in-frame clones only, minus some. The data show 250,000 to 400,000 clones, with approximately 88% seen just once and 1.5% to 2% held by the top ten. Sequenced material: peripheral blood. The source of these receptors is a woman aged 25 to 39 with COVID-19, enrolled during active disease.

This clone was counted only a few times. The chain combines TRBV18 with TRBJ1-5, with a tentative D call TRBD1 (6 bases). V lost 3 bases, J lost 6 bases, and 18 bases lay in between. The CDR3 runs to 16 residues. CDR1 KGHSH and CDR2 LQKENI come from the germline V gene. The CDR3 bases are TGTGCCAGCTCACCGGGGGGGGGCCCAATGCCTCAGCCCCAGCATTTT. Its protein is CASSPGGGPMPQPQHF.

As DNA, the CDR3 is TGTGCCAGCAGCATCTCCGGGACAGAACTGTTTTTT. Residues: CASSISGTELFF. V gene TRBV11-1 combines with J gene TRBJ1-4; 7 positions agree with TRBD1. Germline V gene sequence: CDR1 SGHAT, CDR2 FQDESV (reference sequence). The V and J ends lost 5 bases and 12 bases, in that order; junction bases with no gene match: 6. The length of the CDR3 is 12 residues.

V is TRBV6-5 and J is TRBJ2-7; perhaps TRBD2 as D (5 bases). The CDR3 is 16 amino acids. In germline, CDR1 is MNHEY, CDR2 SVGAGI. V was cut by 1 base and J by 7 bases, with 20 bases left in between. The CDR3 reads CASSYWGGRTPEEQYF. In DNA form, the CDR3 reads TGTGCCAGCAGTTACTGGGGTGGGAGAACCCCTGAAGAGCAGTACTTC.

The gene calls are TRBV7-9 and TRBJ2-3; 9 positions agree with TRBD1. Looked up from germline, CDR1 is SEHNR and CDR2 is FQNEAQ (reference sequence). The CDR3 has 16 amino acids. Trimming at V came to 1 base and at J to 3 bases, leaving 5 bases not matched to a gene. The CDR3 reads CASSLGQGVRTDTQYF. CDR3 in DNA: TGTGCCAGCAGCTTAGGACAGGGGGTAAGAACAGATACGCAGTATTTT.

This clone was counted a few times. The chain couples TRBV27 to TRBJ1-1; perhaps TRBD1 as D (6 bases). The germline V gene has CDR1 MNHEY and CDR2 SMNVEV (reference sequence). CDR3 length: 15 amino acids. The V end lost 3 bases, the J end lost 4 bases, and 15 bases lay between the germline ends. The CDR3: CASSFNGQFSTEAFF. In DNA form, the CDR3 reads TGTGCCAGCAGTTTTAACGGACAGTTTTCCACTGAAGCTTTCTTT.

The chain couples TRBV3-1 (or the pseudogene TRBV3-2) to TRBJ1-2, with D possibly matching TRBD1 (5 bases). In germline, CDR1 is LGHDT, CDR2 YNNKEL (reference sequence). This CDR3 region has 16 residues. Trimming cost V 3 bases and J 6 bases, with 20 bases left between them. The chain's CDR3 is CASSHTPAGGSDGYTF. DNA of the CDR3: TGTGCCAGCAGCCACACCCCCGCCGGGGGATCGGATGGCTACACCTTC.

The chain is built from TRBV3-1 (or the pseudogene TRBV3-2) and TRBJ1-3; 7 bases map to TRBD1. Germline CDR1 reads LGHDT; CDR2 reads YNNKEL (reference sequence). Trimming cost V 5 bases and J 0 bases; bases outside gene matches: 4. CDR3 size: 15 residues. CDR3 loop: CASSSRTGSGNTIYF. The CDR3 nucleotides read TGTGCCAGCAGCTCACGGACAGGCTCTGGAAACACCATATATTTT.

V and J are TRBV7-9 and TRBJ1-5, with a possible D match to TRBD1 (6 bases). The V gene lost 5 bases and the J gene lost 2 bases, with 25 bases spanning the gap. This CDR3 region has 19 residues. CDR1 and CDR2 (germline): SEHNR, FQNEAQ (reference sequence). CDR3 protein: CASSPTGPEGLIGNQPQHF. The CDR3 DNA is TGTGCCAGCAGCCCAACAGGGCCTGAAGGGCTCATTGGCAATCAGCCCCAGCATTTT. Full variable domain (rest looked up from reference TRBV7-9 and TRBJ1-5): DTGVSQNPRHKITKRGQNVTFRCDPISEHNRLYWYRQTLGQGPEFLTYFQNEAQLEKSRLLSDRFSAERPKGSFSTLEIQRTEQGDSAMYLCASSPTGPEGLIGNQPQHFGDGTRLSIL.

This clone was seen just once. This rearrangement joins TRBV6-2 or TRBV6-3 to TRBJ2-2, with 11 bases that match TRBD2. Trimming at V came to 5 bases and at J to 4 bases, leaving 3 bases not matched to a gene. This CDR3 is 15 amino acids long. Germline loops: CDR1 MNHEY, CDR2 SVGEGT. The CDR3 DNA follows: TGTGCCAGCAGTAACGGACTAGCGGGCACCGGGGAGCTGTTTTTT. It specifies CASSNGLAGTGELFF.

V usage is TRBV7-9 and J usage is TRBJ2-3, with D possibly matching TRBD2 (6 bases). V gave up 3 bases and J gave up 4 bases, with 17 bases separating them. Germline V gene sequence: CDR1 SEHNR, CDR2 FQNEAQ (reference sequence). The CDR3 is 16 amino acids. The CDR3 DNA reads TGTGCCAGCAGCTTCAGGAGGGGCGGGGCCCCAGATACGCAGTATTTT. This codes for CASSFRRGGAPDTQYF.

This clone has more than one count but fewer than ten. The gene calls are TRBV3-1 (or the pseudogene TRBV3-2) and TRBJ1-1; perhaps TRBD1 as D (5 bases). Trimming stripped 4 bases from V and 6 bases from J, with 18 bases between. The germline gives CDR1 LGHDT, CDR2 YNNKEL (reference sequence). The length of the CDR3 is 15 residues. CDR3 DNA sequence: TGTGCCAGCAGCCTCCTTGGTCGGGGAGGGGCTGAAGCTTTCTTT. Its protein product is CASSLLGRGGAEAFF.

This chain links TRBV9 with TRBJ1-1; D is undetermined. Germline V gene lookup returns CDR1 SGDLS and CDR2 YYNGEE. The CDR3 is 15 residues long. Trimming removed 0 bases at V and 3 bases at J, with 12 bases between. The CDR3 DNA sequence: TGTGCCAGCAGCGTAGTCACATCCCAGGACACTGAAGCTTTCTTT. This translates into CASSVVTSQDTEAFF. The full variable domain, its missing parts supplied by reference TRBV9 and TRBJ1-1, is DSGVTQTPKHLITATGQRVTLRCSPRSGDLSVYWYQQSLDQGLQFLIQYYNGEERAKGNILERFSAQQFPDLHSELNLSSLELGDSALYFCASSVVTSQDTEAFFGQGTRLTVV.

The chain combines TRBV5-4 with TRBJ1-4; D unclear. Germline V gene data show CDR1 as SGHNT and CDR2 as YYREEE (reference sequence). V was pared by 2 bases and J by 0 bases, with 11 bases between. The CDR3 covers 16 residues. In nucleotides, the CDR3 is TGTGCCAGCAGCTTCGGACTGCTTTCAACTAATGAAAAACTGTTTTTT. This gives the protein CASSFGLLSTNEKLFF.

The V call is TRBV27, the J call TRBJ1-6, with a possible D match to TRBD1 (5 bases). V lost 7 bases to trimming and J lost 4 bases, with 11 bases between them. Germline V CDR1 and CDR2: MNHEY, SMNVEV (reference sequence). This CDR3 has 14 amino acids. The CDR3 reads CASNPGGYNSPLHF. CDR3 nucleotides: TGTGCCAGCAATCCGGGGGGTTATAATTCACCCCTCCACTTT.

V is TRBV7-2 and J is TRBJ2-1; tentative D call: TRBD2 (6 bases). The germline V gene has CDR1 SGHTA and CDR2 FQGNSA. V lost 8 bases to trimming and J lost 4 bases, with 6 bases between them. This CDR3 spans 11 amino acids. CDR3 sequence reads: CASRGYNEQFF. The CDR3 DNA reads as TGTGCCAGCCGGGGGTACAATGAGCAGTTCTTC.